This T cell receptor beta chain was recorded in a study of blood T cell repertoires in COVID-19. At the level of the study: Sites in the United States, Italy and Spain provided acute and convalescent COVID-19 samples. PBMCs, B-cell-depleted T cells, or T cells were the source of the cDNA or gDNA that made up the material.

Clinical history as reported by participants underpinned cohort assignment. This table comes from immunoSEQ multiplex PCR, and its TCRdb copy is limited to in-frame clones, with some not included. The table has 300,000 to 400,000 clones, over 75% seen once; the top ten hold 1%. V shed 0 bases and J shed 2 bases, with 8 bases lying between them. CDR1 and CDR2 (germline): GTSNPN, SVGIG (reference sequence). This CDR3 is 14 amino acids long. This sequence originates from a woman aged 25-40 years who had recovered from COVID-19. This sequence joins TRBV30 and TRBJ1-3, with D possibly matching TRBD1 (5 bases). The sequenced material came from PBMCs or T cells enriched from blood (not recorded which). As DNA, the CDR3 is TGTGCCTGGAGTGTTGGCAGGGCTGGAAACACCATATATTTT. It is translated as CAWSVGRAGNTIYF.